A single sample gave rise to the 27 T cell receptor beta chains below, sequenced in a study of type 1 and type 2 diabetes patients. Genomic DNA was the PCR template. A primer set of 30 forward and 13 reverse primers amplified the CDR3. From the multiplex PCR reads, TCRdb called clonotypes with MiXCR, one entry per CDR3 protein. The table lists 250,000 to 300,000 distinct CDR3 sequences, 40% to 50% of them singletons, with around 15% in the top ten. The specimen sequenced was peripheral blood mononuclear cells (PBMCs). The origin of the receptors is a man between 18 and 35 years old with type 2 diabetes.

The rearrangement joins TRBV7-2 to TRBJ2-7; D might be TRBD2 (5 bases). Germline V lookup: CDR1 SGHTA, CDR2 FQGNSA. V lost 7 bases and J 3 bases, leaving 19 bases between the germline ends. The CDR3 totals 15 residues. In DNA, the CDR3 is TGTGCCAGCAATTATCCGGGATCAAGCGACTACGAGCAGTACTTC. This codes for CASNYPGSSDYEQYF.

With respect to this clonotype: The CDR3 end shows no conserved phenylalanine or tryptophan, and so a read error is likely. J is TRBJ2-3 and V is TRBV19; the match to TRBD1 covers 7 bases. The length of the CDR3 is 17 residues. V trimming: 5 bases; J trimming: 1 base; junction bases outside the gene matches: 12. Germline V CDR1 and CDR2: LNHDA, SQIVND (reference sequence). The CDR3 protein is CASSPIRQGSGTDTQYL. The CDR3 nucleotides are TGTGCCAGTAGTCCTATAAGACAGGGTTCGGGCACAGATACGCAGTATCTT.

The J gene is TRBJ1-3, the V gene TRBV7-9; no clear D. Trimming left V 1 base short and J 4 bases short, with 14 bases between. The germline V gene has CDR1 SEHNR and CDR2 FQNEAQ (reference sequence). There are 16 residues in the CDR3. The CDR3 nucleotides read TGTGCCAGCAGCTTAGGTACGGGAGCGTCCGGAAACACCATATATTTT. Protein: CASSLGTGASGNTIYF. Supplemented by reference TRBV7-9 and TRBJ1-3, the full variable domain reads DTGVSQNPRHKITKRGQNVTFRCDPISEHNRLYWYRQTLGQGPEFLTYFQNEAQLEKSRLLSDRFSAERPKGSFSTLEIQRTEQGDSAMYLCASSLGTGASGNTIYFGEGSWLTVV.

This chain links TRBV2 with TRBJ2-7, with D possibly matching TRBD2 (5 bases). The germline V gene encodes CDR1 SNHLY and CDR2 FYNNEI. Trimming removed 5 bases from V and 3 bases from J, with 14 bases in between. This CDR3 is 14 amino acids long. The CDR3 is CASSHSSGGYEQYF. CDR3 nucleotides: TGTGCCAGCAGTCACAGTTCAGGAGGCTACGAGCAGTACTTC.

This clonotype was observed a few times. CDR3 DNA: TGTGCCAGTAGTATAGATCTTAAGGGTTGGGGCACTGAAGCTTTCTTT. Its translation: CASSIDLKGWGTEAFF. The chain couples TRBV19 to TRBJ1-1, with D hard to call. CDR1 is LNHDA, CDR2 SQIVND, per germline (reference sequence). Trimming removed 0 bases at V and 4 bases at J, with 15 bases between. The length of the CDR3 is 16 residues. Looking up the rest from reference TRBV19 and TRBJ1-1 gives the full variable domain: DGGITQSPKYLFRKEGQNVTLSCEQNLNHDAMYWYRQDPGQGLRLIYYSQIVNDFQKGDIAEGYSVSREKKESFPLTVTSAQKNPTAFYLCASSIDLKGWGTEAFFGQGTRLTVV.

The chain uses TRBV5-1 and TRBJ1-1; 7 nucleotides align to TRBD1. Germline loops: CDR1 SGHRS, CDR2 YFSETQ. The CDR3 totals 15 residues. J gave up 0 bases and V 4 bases, and 6 bases lay outside the gene matches. CDR3 sequence (DNA): TGCGCCAGCAGCCGTTCGGGACAGCTGAACACTGAAGCTTTCTTT. Amino acids: CASSRSGQLNTEAFF. Looking up the rest from reference TRBV5-1 and TRBJ1-1 gives the full variable domain: KAGVTQTPRYLIKTRGQQVTLSCSPISGHRSVSWYQQTPGQGLQFLFEYFSETQRNKGNFPGRFSGRQFSNSRSEMNVSTLELGDSALYLCASSRSGQLNTEAFFGQGTRLTVV.

About this clonotype itself: Because the CDR3 is missing its conserved closing phenylalanine or tryptophan, this is likely a read error. The chain couples TRBV19 to TRBJ2-7; D tentatively fits TRBD1 or TRBD2 (5 bases each). Trimming took 2 bases from V and 9 from J, leaving 23 bases between them. CDR1 LNHDA and CDR2 SQIVND come from the germline V gene (reference sequence). The CDR3 length is 16 residues. CDR3 sequence: CASSISGTARPTRQYL. CDR3 DNA: TGTGCCAGTAGTATATCCGGGACGGCACGACCTACGAGGCAGTACCTC.

The CDR3 spells CASSQVIGRAAINYGYTF. The CDR3 nucleotides read TGTGCCAGCAGCCAAGTAATAGGTCGGGCAGCGATCAACTATGGCTACACCTTC. This rearrangement joins TRBV4-2 to TRBJ1-2; D remains ambiguous. Germline CDR1 is LGHNA and CDR2 is YNFKEQ. This CDR3 is 18 amino acids long. V was trimmed by 1 base and J by 2 bases, leaving 20 bases between them.

V usage is TRBV4-1 and J usage is TRBJ2-7; unclear D gene. Trimming pared 0 bases from V and 0 bases from J, leaving 9 bases between. The CDR3 has 15 residues. Germline V gene sequence: CDR1 MGHRA, CDR2 YSYEKL. The CDR3 DNA reads as TGCGCCAGCAGCCAAGAGCCTCAGAGCTCCTACGAGCAGTACTTC. It specifies CASSQEPQSSYEQYF.

This clonotype showed up just a few times. The rearrangement joins TRBV19 to TRBJ2-2; tentative D call: TRBD2 (6 bases). Germline CDR1 reads LNHDA; CDR2 reads SQIVND (reference sequence). This CDR3 has 18 residues. Trimming stripped 5 bases from V and 0 bases from J, with 19 bases between. The CDR3 nucleotides are TGTGCCAGTAGTGACCGGGACTGGACAACCTCGAACACCGGGGAGCTGTTTTTT. The encoded protein is CASSDRDWTTSNTGELFF.

The chain combines TRBV12-3 or TRBV12-4 with TRBJ2-3, with 8 bases that match TRBD2. The V gene end was trimmed by 6 bases and the J gene end by 2 bases; junction bases not matched to a gene: 13. CDR3 length: 17 amino acids. CDR3 loop: CASSPGSGLVTTDTQYF. Here the CDR3 DNA reads TGTGCCAGCAGCCCCGGCTCGGGACTAGTGACCACAGATACGCAGTATTTT.

The chain employs TRBV7-3 and TRBJ2-3, with 9 bases lining up with TRBD2. The CDR3 extends over 15 amino acids. Germline V gene lookup returns CDR1 SGHTA and CDR2 FQGTGA. V trimming: 7 bases; J trimming: 1 base; junction bases outside the gene matches: 6. The CDR3 nucleotides are TGTGCCAGCAATGGGTGGACTAGCGGCACAGATACGCAGTATTTT. Its translation is CASNGWTSGTDTQYF.

This clonotype was seen only a few times. The V gene is TRBV30, the J gene TRBJ1-5; D remains unclear. V gave up 0 bases and J gave up 6 bases, with 12 bases separating them. Germline CDR1 reads GTSNPN; CDR2 reads SVGIG (reference sequence). This CDR3 comprises 14 residues. The CDR3 spells CAWSVNFKGQPQHF. The CDR3 DNA sequence: TGTGCCTGGAGTGTTAACTTTAAAGGTCAGCCCCAGCATTTT.

This clonotype came up a few times. This chain links TRBV2 with TRBJ1-1; TRBD1 might be the D (5 bases). The CDR3 has 14 amino acids. V lost 8 bases and J lost 0, with 13 bases in between. Germline loops: CDR1 SNHLY, CDR2 FYNNEI. Written as DNA, the CDR3 is TGTGCCAGCCACATGAGGACACTGAACACTGAAGCTTTCTTT. Protein sequence: CASHMRTLNTEAFF.

Of note for this clonotype: The junction does not match germline at one end; this may be a read error. The chain employs TRBV28 and TRBJ2-1, with TRBD1 matching over 7 bases. Germline V gives CDR1 MDHEN, CDR2 SYDVKM. CDR3 size: 14 residues. CDR3 in DNA: TGTGCCAGCAGCAGGGACAGAGGATACAATGGGCAGTTCTTC. It is translated as CASSRDRGYNGQFF. The complete variable domain, with remaining parts taken from reference TRBV28 and TRBJ2-1, reads DVKVTQSSRYLVKRTGEKVFLECVQDMDHENMFWYRQDPGLGLRLIYFSYDVKMKEKGDIPEGYSVSREKKERFSLILESASTNQTSMYLCASSRDRGYNGQFFGPGTRLTVL.

Comment on this clonotype: A junction end diverges from the germline sequence, so it may reflect a read error. V and J are TRBV28 and TRBJ1-5; 7 nucleotides agree with TRBD1. In germline, CDR1 is MDHEN, CDR2 SYDVKM. The CDR3 is made up of 14 amino acids. This CDR3 is CDSSLQGSNQPQHF. Here the CDR3 DNA reads TGTGACAGCAGTTTACAGGGGAGTAATCAGCCCCAGCATTTT.

This clonotype was observed a handful of times. The chain carries TRBV9 and TRBJ1-1; a weak D match, TRBD1 (5 bases). This CDR3 is 14 amino acids long. Germline V gene data show CDR1 as SGDLS and CDR2 as YYNGEE. Trimming shortened V by 0 bases and J by 1 base, and 7 bases separated the two germline ends. CDR3 sequence reads: CASSVGDRNTEAFF. The CDR3 coding sequence is TGTGCCAGCAGCGTAGGAGACAGGAACACTGAAGCTTTCTTT.

The rearrangement joins TRBV6-6 to TRBJ2-3; D not certain. The CDR3 is made up of 18 amino acids. Germline values: CDR1 MNHNY, CDR2 SVGAGI (reference sequence). V lost 4 bases, J lost 2 bases, and 22 bases lay in between. CDR3 residues: CASSSKVAIASNTDTQYF. For the CDR3, the DNA is TGTGCCAGCAGTTCGAAGGTGGCAATAGCTTCAAACACAGATACGCAGTATTTT.

The chain recombines TRBV24-1 with TRBJ2-1, with D maybe TRBD2 (5 bases). V lost 9 bases to trimming and J lost 8 bases, with 10 bases between them. This CDR3 has 11 amino acids. Germline values: CDR1 KGHDR, CDR2 SFDVKD. The CDR3 DNA follows: TGTGCCACCTCACACGGGGATGAGCAGTTCTTC. It specifies CATSHGDEQFF.

This clonotype was counted ten times or more. The chain carries TRBV2 and TRBJ2-7; 7 positions match TRBD1. In germline, CDR1 is SNHLY, CDR2 FYNNEI. The CDR3 loop spans 14 amino acids. The V and J ends lost 8 bases and 2 bases, in that order; junction bases with no gene match: 9. CDR3 sequence (DNA): TGTGCCAGCTATCTTCAGGGGGACACCTACGAGCAGTACTTC. It yields the protein CASYLQGDTYEQYF. Based on the CDR3 plus reference TRBV2 and TRBJ2-7, the full variable domain is EPEVTQTPSHQVTQMGQEVILRCVPISNHLYFYWYRQILGQKVEFLVSFYNNEISEKSEIFDDQFSVERPDGSNFTLKIRSTKLEDSAMYFCASYLQGDTYEQYFGPGTRLTVT.

The chain links TRBV15 to TRBJ2-7; D remains ambiguous. The CDR3 has 16 amino acids. Trimming removed 0 bases at V and 4 bases at J, with 16 bases between. The germline V gene has CDR1 LNHNV and CDR2 YYDKDF (reference sequence). The CDR3 region has the DNA TGTGCCACCAGCAGAGATTACGCACCTAATGGATACGAGCAGTACTTC. Translated, it gives CATSRDYAPNGYEQYF.

The chain employs TRBV29-1 and TRBJ2-3; D is uncertain. Trimming took 5 bases from V and 0 from J, leaving 9 bases between them. This CDR3 is built from 13 residues. In germline, CDR1 is SQVTM, CDR2 ANQGSEA. CDR3 sequence: CSVRTFSTDTQYF. DNA of the CDR3: TGCAGCGTTAGAACCTTCAGCACAGATACGCAGTATTTT.

The genes are TRBV11-3 and TRBJ1-2; TRBD1 might be the D (6 bases). Per germline, CDR1 SGHNT and CDR2 YENEEA. V lost 4 bases and J lost 7, with 25 bases in between. This CDR3 spans 17 amino acids. CDR3 nucleotide sequence: TGTGCCAGCAGCTCGAGGGGGGGTCCCCTCCCTATGCTTGGCTACACCTTC. This translates into CASSSRGGPLPMLGYTF. Looking up the rest from reference TRBV11-3 and TRBJ1-2 gives the full variable domain: EAGVVQSPRYKIIEKKQPVAFWCNPISGHNTLYWYLQNLGQGPELLIRYENEEAVDDSQLPKDRFSAERLKGVDSTLKIQPAELGDSAVYLCASSSRGGPLPMLGYTFGSGTRLTVV.

This clonotype was picked up a small number of times. CDR3 residues: CASSRSGGATNEKLFF. CDR3 bases: TGTGCCAGCAGCCGCTCCGGGGGGGCAACTAATGAAAAACTGTTTTTT. This chain joins TRBV12-3 or TRBV12-4 and TRBJ1-4, with a tentative D call TRBD1 (5 bases). V lost 6 bases to trimming and J lost 0 bases, with 14 bases between them. CDR3 length: 16 residues.

This clonotype was counted between two and nine times. The CDR3 protein is CSARGDLRDNSPLHF. In nucleotides, the CDR3 is TGCAGTGCTAGAGGGGACCTCAGAGATAATTCACCCCTCCACTTT. The chain has TRBV20-1 and TRBJ1-6, with D possibly matching TRBD1 (5 bases). CDR1 is DFQATT and CDR2 is SNEGSKA in the germline V gene (reference sequence). The CDR3 spans 15 residues. Between the trimmed V and J ends, which lost 1 base and 5 bases, there was a span of 12 bases.

A single count supports this clonotype. The V gene is TRBV20-1, the J gene TRBJ2-5; tentative D call: TRBD1 (5 bases). Germline values: CDR1 DFQATT, CDR2 SNEGSKA (reference sequence). Trimming took 5 bases from V and 2 from J, leaving 12 bases between them. The CDR3 is 13 amino acids. CDR3 residues: CSALRQRQETQYF. The CDR3 DNA follows: TGCAGTGCTCTACGACAGAGGCAAGAGACCCAGTACTTC.

V and J are TRBV25-1 and TRBJ2-5; TRBD1 aligns across 10 bases. The J segment lost 5 bases and the V segment lost 5 bases, leaving 11 bases of the junction unmatched. Germline assignment: CDR1 MGHDK and CDR2 SYGVNS. CDR3 size: 16 residues. CDR3 sequence (DNA): TGTGCCAGCAGTCGCTCCCTGGGACAGGGGCTGGAGACCCAGTACTTC. Its protein is CASSRSLGQGLETQYF.